This T cell receptor (beta chain) was retrieved from a study of multiple sclerosis patients with progressive multifocal leukoencephalopathy. Concerning this clone: Its antigen is as yet unknown.

The time point denotes: before natalizumab initiation. The assay was immunoSEQ multiplex PCR, and TCRdb's table has in-frame clones only and misses some. The sample lists some 30,000 clones, over 90% seen once, with about 1.9% in the top ten. Study observations and caveats: TRBV and TRBJ usage showed no common pattern when PML developed.

The material sequenced was PBMCs. This sequence originates from a man aged 25 to 40 with multiple sclerosis.

CDR3 sequence: CASSQEQGAGANVLTF. As DNA, the CDR3 is TGTGCCAGCAGCCAAGAGCAAGGGGCTGGGGCCAACGTCCTGACTTTC. The chain recombines TRBV4-2 with TRBJ2-6; maybe TRBD1 (5 bases). The CDR3 contains 16 residues. The V gene's germline CDR1 is LGHNA and CDR2 YNFKEQ. Trimming pared 0 bases from V and 2 bases from J, leaving 8 bases between.